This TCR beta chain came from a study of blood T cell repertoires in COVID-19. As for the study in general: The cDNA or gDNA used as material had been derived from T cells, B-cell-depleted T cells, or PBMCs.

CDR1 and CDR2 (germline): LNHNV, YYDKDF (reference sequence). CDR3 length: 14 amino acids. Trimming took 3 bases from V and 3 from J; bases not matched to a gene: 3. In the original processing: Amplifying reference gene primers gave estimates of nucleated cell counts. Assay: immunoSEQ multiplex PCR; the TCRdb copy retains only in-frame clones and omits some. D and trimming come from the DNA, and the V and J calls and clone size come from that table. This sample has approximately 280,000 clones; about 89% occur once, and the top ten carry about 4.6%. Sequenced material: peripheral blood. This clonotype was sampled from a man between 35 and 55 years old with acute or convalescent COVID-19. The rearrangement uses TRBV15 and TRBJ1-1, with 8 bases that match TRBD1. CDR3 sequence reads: CATSRSQGDTEAFF. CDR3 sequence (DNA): TGTGCCACCAGCAGGTCACAGGGGGACACTGAAGCTTTCTTT.